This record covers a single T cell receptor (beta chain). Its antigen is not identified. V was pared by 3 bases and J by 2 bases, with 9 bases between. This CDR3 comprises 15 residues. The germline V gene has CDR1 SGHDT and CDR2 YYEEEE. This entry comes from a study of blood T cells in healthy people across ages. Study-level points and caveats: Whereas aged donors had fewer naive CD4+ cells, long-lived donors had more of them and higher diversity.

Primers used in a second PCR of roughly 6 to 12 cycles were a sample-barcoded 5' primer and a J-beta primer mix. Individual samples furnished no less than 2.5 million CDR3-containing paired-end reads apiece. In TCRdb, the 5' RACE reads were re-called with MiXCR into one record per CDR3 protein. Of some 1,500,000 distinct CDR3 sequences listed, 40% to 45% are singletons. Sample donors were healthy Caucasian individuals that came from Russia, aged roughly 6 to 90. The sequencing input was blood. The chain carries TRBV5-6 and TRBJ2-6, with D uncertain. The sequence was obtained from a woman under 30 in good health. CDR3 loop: CASSSNIAGANVLTF. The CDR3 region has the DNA TGTGCCAGCAGCTCCAACATCGCTGGGGCCAACGTCCTGACTTTC.